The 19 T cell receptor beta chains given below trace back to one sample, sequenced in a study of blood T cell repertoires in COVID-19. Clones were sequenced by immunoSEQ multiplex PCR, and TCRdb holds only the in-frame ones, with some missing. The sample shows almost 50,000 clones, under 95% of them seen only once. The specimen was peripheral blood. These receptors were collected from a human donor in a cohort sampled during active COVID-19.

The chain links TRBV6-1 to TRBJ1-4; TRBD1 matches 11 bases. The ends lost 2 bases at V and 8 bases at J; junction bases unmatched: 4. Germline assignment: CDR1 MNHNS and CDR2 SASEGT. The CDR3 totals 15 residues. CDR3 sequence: CASSESGQGDEKLFF. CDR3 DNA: TGTGCCAGCAGTGAATCGGGACAGGGGGACGAAAAACTGTTTTTT.

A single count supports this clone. The CDR3 nucleotides read TGTGCCAGTAGTATTGGGGGCTTGGGGGAGCTGTTTTTT. The encoded protein is CASSIGGLGELFF. The chain is built from TRBV19 and TRBJ2-2; tentatively, D is TRBD1 (6 bases). The CDR3 has 13 amino acids. The V gene lost 3 bases and the J gene lost 8 bases, with 10 bases spanning the gap. From germline, CDR1 is LNHDA and CDR2 SQIVND (reference sequence).

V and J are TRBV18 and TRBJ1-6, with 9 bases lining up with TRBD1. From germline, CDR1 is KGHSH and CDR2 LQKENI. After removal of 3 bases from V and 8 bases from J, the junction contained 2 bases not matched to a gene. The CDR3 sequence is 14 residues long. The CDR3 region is CASSPTGGDSPLHF. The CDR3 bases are TGTGCCAGCTCACCCACAGGGGGCGATTCACCCCTCCACTTT.

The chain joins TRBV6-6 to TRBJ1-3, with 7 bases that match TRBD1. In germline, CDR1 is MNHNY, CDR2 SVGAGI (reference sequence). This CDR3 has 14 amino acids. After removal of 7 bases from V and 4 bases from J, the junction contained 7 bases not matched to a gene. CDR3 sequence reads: CASTQDRAGNTIYF. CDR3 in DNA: TGTGCCAGCACCCAAGACAGGGCCGGAAACACCATATATTTT.

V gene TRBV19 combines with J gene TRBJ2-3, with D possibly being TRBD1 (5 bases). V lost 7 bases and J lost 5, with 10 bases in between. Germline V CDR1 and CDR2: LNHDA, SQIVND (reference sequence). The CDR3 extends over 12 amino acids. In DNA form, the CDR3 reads TGTGCCAGTATGCAGGGTGGAGATACGCAGTATTTT. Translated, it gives CASMQGGDTQYF.

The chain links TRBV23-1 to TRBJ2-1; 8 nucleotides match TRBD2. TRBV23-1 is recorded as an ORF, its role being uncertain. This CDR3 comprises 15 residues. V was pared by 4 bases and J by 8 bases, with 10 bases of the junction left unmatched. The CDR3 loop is CASSPRLALWDEQFF. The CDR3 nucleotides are TGCGCCAGCAGTCCCCGACTAGCGCTGTGGGATGAGCAGTTCTTC.

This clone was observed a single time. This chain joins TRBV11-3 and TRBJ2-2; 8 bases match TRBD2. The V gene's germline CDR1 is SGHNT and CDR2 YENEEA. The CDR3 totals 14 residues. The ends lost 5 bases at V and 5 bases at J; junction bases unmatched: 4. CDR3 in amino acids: CASSPGGSTGELFF. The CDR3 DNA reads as TGTGCCAGCAGCCCGGGGGGGTCGACCGGGGAGCTGTTTTTT. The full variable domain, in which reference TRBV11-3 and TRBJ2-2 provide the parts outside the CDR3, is EAGVVQSPRYKIIEKKQPVAFWCNPISGHNTLYWYLQNLGQGPELLIRYENEEAVDDSQLPKDRFSAERLKGVDSTLKIQPAELGDSAVYLCASSPGGSTGELFFGEGSRLTVL.

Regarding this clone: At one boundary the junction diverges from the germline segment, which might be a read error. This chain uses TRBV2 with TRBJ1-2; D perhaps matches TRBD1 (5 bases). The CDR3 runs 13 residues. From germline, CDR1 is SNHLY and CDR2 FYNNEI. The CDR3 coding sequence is TGTGCCAGCACTGAAGGGGCAGCCTATGGCTACACCTTC. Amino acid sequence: CASTEGAAYGYTF.

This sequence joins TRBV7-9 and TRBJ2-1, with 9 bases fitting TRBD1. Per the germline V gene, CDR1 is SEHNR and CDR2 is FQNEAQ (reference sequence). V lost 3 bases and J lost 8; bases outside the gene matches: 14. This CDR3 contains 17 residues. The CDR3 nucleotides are TGTGCCAGCAGCTTTTGGGTGGGGACAGGGCTCTCGTATGAGCAGTTCTTC. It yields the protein CASSFWVGTGLSYEQFF.

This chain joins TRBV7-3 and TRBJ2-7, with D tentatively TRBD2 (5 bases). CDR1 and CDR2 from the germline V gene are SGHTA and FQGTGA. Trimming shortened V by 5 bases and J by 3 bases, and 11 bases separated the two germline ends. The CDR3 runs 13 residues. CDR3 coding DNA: TGTGCCAGCAGCCTCACTAGTTTCTACGAGCAGTACGTC. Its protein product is CASSLTSFYEQYV.

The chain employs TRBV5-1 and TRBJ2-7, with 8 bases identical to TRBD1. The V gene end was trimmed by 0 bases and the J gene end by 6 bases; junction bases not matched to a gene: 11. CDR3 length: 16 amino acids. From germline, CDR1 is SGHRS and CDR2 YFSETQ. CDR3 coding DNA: TGCGCCAGCAGCTTGGGTCTCGGACAGGGAAAAGGCGAGCAGTACTTC. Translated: CASSLGLGQGKGEQYF.

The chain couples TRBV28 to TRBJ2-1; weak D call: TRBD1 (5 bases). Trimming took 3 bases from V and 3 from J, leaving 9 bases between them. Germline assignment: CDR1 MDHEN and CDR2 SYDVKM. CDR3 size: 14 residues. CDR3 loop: CASSLAGIYNEQFF. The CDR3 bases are TGTGCCAGCAGTTTGGCAGGGATCTACAATGAGCAGTTCTTC.

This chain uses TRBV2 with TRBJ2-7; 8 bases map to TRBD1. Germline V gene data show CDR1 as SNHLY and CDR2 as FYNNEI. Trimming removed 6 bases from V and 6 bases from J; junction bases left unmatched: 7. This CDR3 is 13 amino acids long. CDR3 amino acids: CASSDRGRGEQYF. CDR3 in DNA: TGTGCCAGCAGCGACAGGGGTAGGGGCGAGCAGTACTTC.

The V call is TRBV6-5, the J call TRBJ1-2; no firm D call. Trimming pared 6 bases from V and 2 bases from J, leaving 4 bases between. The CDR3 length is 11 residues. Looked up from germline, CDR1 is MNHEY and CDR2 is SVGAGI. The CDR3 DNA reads TGTGCCAGCAGGCGGAACTATGGCTACACCTTC. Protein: CASRRNYGYTF.

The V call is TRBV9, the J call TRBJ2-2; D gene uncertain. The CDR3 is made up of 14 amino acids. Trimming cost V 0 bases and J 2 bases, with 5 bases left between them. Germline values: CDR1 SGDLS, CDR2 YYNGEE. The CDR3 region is CASSVAPNTGELFF. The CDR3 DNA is TGTGCCAGCAGCGTAGCCCCTAACACCGGGGAGCTGTTTTTT. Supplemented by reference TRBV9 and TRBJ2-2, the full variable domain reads DSGVTQTPKHLITATGQRVTLRCSPRSGDLSVYWYQQSLDQGLQFLIQYYNGEERAKGNILERFSAQQFPDLHSELNLSSLELGDSALYFCASSVAPNTGELFFGEGSRLTVL.

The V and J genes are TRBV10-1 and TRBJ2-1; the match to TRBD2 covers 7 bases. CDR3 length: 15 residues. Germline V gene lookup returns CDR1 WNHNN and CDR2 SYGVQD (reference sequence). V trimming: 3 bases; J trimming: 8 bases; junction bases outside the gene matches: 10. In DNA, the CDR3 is TGCGCCAGCAGTGACACTAGCGTATCCGCGGATGAGCAGTTCTTC. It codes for CASSDTSVSADEQFF.

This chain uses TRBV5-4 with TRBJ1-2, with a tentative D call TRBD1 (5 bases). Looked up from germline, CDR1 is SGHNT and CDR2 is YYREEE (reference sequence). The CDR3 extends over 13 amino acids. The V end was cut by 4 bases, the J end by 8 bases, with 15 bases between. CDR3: CASSLEGRGGYTF. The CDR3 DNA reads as TGTGCCAGCAGCCTGGAGGGTAGGGGCGGCTACACCTTC.

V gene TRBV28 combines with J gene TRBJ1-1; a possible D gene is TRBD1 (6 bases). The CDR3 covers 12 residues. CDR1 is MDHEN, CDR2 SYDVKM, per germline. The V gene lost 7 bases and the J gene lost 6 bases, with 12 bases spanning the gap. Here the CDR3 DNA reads TGTGCCAGCAACCCGACAGGACCTGAAGCTTTCTTT. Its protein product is CASNPTGPEAFF.

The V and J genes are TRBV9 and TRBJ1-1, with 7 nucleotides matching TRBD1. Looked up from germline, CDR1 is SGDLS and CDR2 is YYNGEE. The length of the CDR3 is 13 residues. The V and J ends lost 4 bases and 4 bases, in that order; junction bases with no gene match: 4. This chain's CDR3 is CASSPQGTTEAFF. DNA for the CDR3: TGTGCCAGCAGCCCACAGGGGACCACTGAAGCTTTCTTT.